This T cell receptor (beta chain) came from a study of CD8+CD57+ T cells in acquired aplastic anemia. Study-level background: The sorted CD4+ and CD8+ cells yielded an average roughly 3 ug of DNA. Study conclusions and caveats: Roughly 31 CD8+ CDR3 sequences occurred in both the patients and the controls. Patients were compared with controls for CD8+ Simpson's diversity, and no significant difference emerged.

Profiling of TCR beta VDJ combinations and CDR3 sequences used genomic DNA as template. TCRdb reanalysed the reads using MiXCR and keeps one entry per CDR3 protein. The sample lists 150,000 to 200,000 distinct CDR3 sequences, over 60% occurring once. The germline V gene encodes CDR1 SGDLS and CDR2 YYNGEE. The CDR3 has 14 amino acids. Losses at the gene ends were 4 bases for V and 8 bases for J; bases not matched to a gene: 9. Remarks on this clonotype: Its antigen is unknown.

V gene TRBV9 combines with J gene TRBJ2-1; 7 nucleotides line up with TRBD2. Source material: sorted CD4+, CD8+, or CD8+CD57+ T cells (not recorded which) from PBMCs. The sequence was collected from a human donor with severe aplastic anemia or a healthy control (not recorded which). Here the CDR3 DNA reads TGTGCCAGCAGCCTACGGACTAGTGGGCATGAGCAGTTCTTC. Protein: CASSLRTSGHEQFF.